This record covers a single T cell receptor beta chain. This sample stems from a study of CD8 T cells in Susac syndrome. Reverse transcription used roughly 0.45 to 1 ug RNA and random hexamers. MiXCR, run by TCRdb on the immunoSEQ multiplex PCR reads, gives a single entry per CDR3 protein. The sample consists of 150,000 to 200,000 distinct CDR3 sequences, over 90% of them appearing once. Germline CDR1 is DFQATT and CDR2 is SNEGSKA (reference sequence). The CDR3 loop spans 13 amino acids. Trimming at V came to 8 bases and at J to 4 bases, leaving 6 bases not matched to a gene. Sequencing input: CD4+ T cells from PBMCs. V gene TRBV20-1 combines with J gene TRBJ1-1; 11 bases fit TRBD1. This TCR came from a human donor with multiple sclerosis. The CDR3 spells CSSGQGAPTEAFF. The CDR3 nucleotides are TGCAGTTCCGGACAGGGGGCTCCCACTGAAGCTTTCTTT.